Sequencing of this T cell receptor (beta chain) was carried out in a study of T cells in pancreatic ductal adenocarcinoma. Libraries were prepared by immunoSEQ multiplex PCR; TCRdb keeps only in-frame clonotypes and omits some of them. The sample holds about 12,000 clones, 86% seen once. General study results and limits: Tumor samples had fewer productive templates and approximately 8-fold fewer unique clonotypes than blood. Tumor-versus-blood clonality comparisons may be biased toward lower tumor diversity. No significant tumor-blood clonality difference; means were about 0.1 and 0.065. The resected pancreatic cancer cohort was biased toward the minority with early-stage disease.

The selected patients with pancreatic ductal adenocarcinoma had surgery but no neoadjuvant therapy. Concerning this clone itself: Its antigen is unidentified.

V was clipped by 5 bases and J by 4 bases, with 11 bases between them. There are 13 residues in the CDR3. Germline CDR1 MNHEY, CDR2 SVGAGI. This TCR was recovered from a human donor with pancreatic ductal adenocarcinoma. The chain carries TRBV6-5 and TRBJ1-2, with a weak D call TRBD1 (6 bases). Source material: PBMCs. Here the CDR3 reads CASSKRGGYGYTF. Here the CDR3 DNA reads TGTGCCAGCAGTAAACGAGGGGGCTATGGCTACACCTTC.